Here is one T cell receptor beta chain with its context. Antigen unknown. The sample comes from a study of PD-L1 blockade in urothelial cancer. On the study more broadly: Patients had been given 0 to 3 earlier chemotherapy regimens. Researchers found blood samples held a median of approximately 150,000 T cells.

Deletions cut 7 bases from V and 9 bases from J, with 10 bases between. This CDR3 is built from 11 residues. From germline, CDR1 is SNHLY and CDR2 FYNNEI. Findings of the study overall: Greater 3-week expansion of tumor-associated blood clones was recorded for durable-benefit patients.

Documented time point: pretreatment peripheral blood. Generated by immunoSEQ multiplex PCR, the TCRdb table keeps only in-frame clones and is missing some. The repertoire has fewer than 75,000 clones, roughly 90% of them found once; the top ten carry approximately 4.5%. This chain links TRBV2 with TRBJ2-1; D call uncertain. The input for sequencing was PBMCs, taken around atezolizumab (anti-PD-L1) treatment. The TCR sequence derives from a man in his 70s with urothelial cancer. This chain's CDR3 is CASMARTEQFF. CDR3 coding DNA: TGTGCCAGCATGGCTAGAACTGAGCAGTTCTTC. The full variable domain, completed using reference TRBV2 and TRBJ2-1, is EPEVTQTPSHQVTQMGQEVILRCVPISNHLYFYWYRQILGQKVEFLVSFYNNEISEKSEIFDDQFSVERPDGSNFTLKIRSTKLEDSAMYFCASMARTEQFFGPGTRLTVL.